This T cell receptor (beta chain) was recorded in a study of cytomegalovirus exposure and HLA in healthy donors (dated by TCRdb to about 2017). As for the study more broadly: An earlier analysis of 587 of the donors reported 250 to 350 Gb of sequence data and roughly 120 million unique TCR beta sequences obtained from about 179 million T cells. In an earlier analysis of a few hundred of the donors, high-throughput TCR beta sequencing was used to judge whether each TCR beta V gene segment behaved as functional or pseudogenic. Among the approximately 400 genotyped donors, approximately 82% belonged to the genetic ancestry cluster associated with self-reported Caucasian donors. All discovery cohort repertoires had been generated using a single sequencing platform. The study aimed to test whether cataloging public T cell receptors could reveal signatures of past pathogen exposure. Using immunosequencing, the study profiled T cell repertoires from 500 to 800 subjects and related those repertoires to cytomegalovirus serostatus. To predict cytomegalovirus infection status, the study brought together high-throughput TCR immunosequencing, statistical association of individual TCRs with disease status, and machine learning. A later genetic analysis used genome-wide SNP genotypes for about 60% of the roughly 670 donors, treating that subset as a discovery cohort. Typing coverage differed by locus: A, B, C, DRB1 and DQB1 were typed in about 629-640 donors, DQA1 in about 500, DPA1 in some 570, and DPB1 in approximately 450. Rather than using new phenotypic data, the later analysis identified candidate immune exposures from TCR beta sequences and from how often those sequences occurred across donors. A later analysis re-analyzed previously published TCR beta repertoires from 500 to 700 donors and added high-resolution HLA genotyping to study TCR occurrence patterns. Besides the first cohort of 500 to 700 subjects, a separate validation cohort made up of some 110 different subjects was used. Four to six DR-DQ haplotypes were handled as single units for association and clustering, since linkage in the cohort was strong. Among under 450 genotyped donors of the cohort, an average of about 240,000 unique TCR beta nucleotide sequences were sequenced per donor, roughly 18% of them non-productive. Class I and class II HLA loci were covered by the typing at four-digit resolution. About 300 gigabases of sequencing data and approximately 85 million unique TCR sequences were included in an early release covering roughly 600 HLA-typed donors. Donor age, sex, ethnicity and CMV serostatus were collected together with the repertoire data.

The cohort comprised 710 or so healthy bone marrow donors. All cohort members were sampled while nominally healthy, although unrecorded immune exposures were likely present. The donor tested CMV seropositive and was one of the 289 seropositive cohort members. Every donor gave a peripheral blood sample, and the peripheral blood mononuclear cells from that sample were used for TCR beta sequencing. The Qiagen DNeasy Blood Extraction Kit was used to extract genomic DNA from the blood cell samples. V lost 1 base and J lost 3 bases; the stretch between them is 11 bases long. The germline V gene encodes CDR1 SGHDT and CDR2 YYEEEE. Spanning cysteine to phenylalanine, the CDR3 consists of 15 amino acids. CDR3 DNA only is kept here, 45 bases in frame from base 1. Receptors were amplified or captured by the immunoSEQ multiplex PCR assay. For the multiplex PCR, a mixture combining 60 forward primers for TCR Vbeta segments and 13 reverse primers for TCR Jbeta segments was used. A multiplex PCR assay on genomic DNA amplified the CDR3 region of rearranged TCR beta genes. On the Illumina HiSeq System, the amplified TCR beta libraries were sequenced as 87-base-pair reads. On the study's bioinformatics: A later analysis tallied roughly 80 million unique TCR beta chains across the 700 or so repertoires, and approximately 12 million of those chains were shared by two or more donors. Raw reads were error-corrected and collapsed into unique sequences with a nearest-neighbor algorithm that merged closely related sequences to remove PCR and sequencing errors. CDR3 sequences were aligned to IMGT reference sequences to assign V, D and J gene segments. For a sequence to be retained, a match of at least six nucleotides was required to both a V gene segment and a J gene segment. Rearrangements were called productive when the CDR3 lacked stop codons and stayed in frame with V and J; all others were non-productive. Following IMGT convention, CDR3 was defined as the stretch from the second conserved V-encoded cysteine up to the conserved J-encoded phenylalanine. In an earlier analysis of 587 of the donors, sequences lacking an unambiguous match to a single V gene segment were excluded. In an earlier analysis of around 600 of the donors, V segments were called functional above 56.7% productive rearrangements and were called segregating when the between-donor standard deviation exceeded 5%. A statistical classification framework was built to diagnose cytomegalovirus status from the catalog of TCR beta chain sequences. In a later analysis, V and J genes were assigned by comparing TCR nucleotide sequences against IMGT/GENE-DB human TR gene sequences. The TCRdist pipeline was used in a later analysis to assign CDR3 sequences and most-parsimonious VDJ recombination scenarios. A later analysis defined each TCR beta chain by its CDR3 amino acid sequence plus V-gene family, and excluded reads lacking a unique V-gene family. To address suspected cross-contamination and a sequencing artifact, a later analysis removed around 590 highly shared, low-generation-probability nucleotide sequences. For each public chain, a later analysis derived a clonal expansion index from normalized ranks of inferred template counts within each repertoire. In a later analysis, generation probabilities were computed with a VDJ recombination model fitted to out-of-frame rearrangements, and the resulting probabilities were checked against IGoR. A later analysis scored TCR-TCR, TCR-HLA and TCR-CMV co-occurrence with hypergeometric tests, applying a repertoire-size bias correction to TCR pairs. In a later analysis, false discovery rates were estimated by permuting HLA or CMV assignments 20 times. In a later analysis, co-occurring TCRs were grouped with DBSCAN, and TCRdist sequence similarity was added when clustering was performed within HLA-allele-positive subsets. Repertoires with fewer than 30,000 or more than 120,000 public chains were left out of co-occurrence clustering, as were about 5 repertoires with anomalous nucleotide sharing. TCRdb obtained this table from immuneACCESS and retained in-frame rearrangements with V and J assigned. These tables miss some clones; where compared with another copy, unresolved V genes account for less than half of the shortfall, and the remainder is unexplained. Clone size and the V and J calls come from that table; the DNA yielded D and trimming. This sample has 150,000 to 200,000 clones in its table, and roughly four fifths of those were observed once. The top ten constitute about 4% of the sample.

This clone was counted only a few times. It lacks a known antigen. No base quality values were provided; no much bigger clone lies one nucleotide off. Overall study results and their limits: The classifier was reported to diagnose cytomegalovirus status with high specificity and sensitivity in both the original cohort and the validation cohort. In a later analysis, 16,951 TCR beta sequences were associated with specific HLA alleles at a false discovery rate of 0.05. Broadly in line with IMGT annotations, most TCR beta V segments showed up in productive rearrangements about 87% or about 30% of the time in an earlier analysis of 450 to 600 of the donors. Linkage disequilibrium might explain the correlated functional status among segregating V segments, but an unknown experimental factor could not be excluded. In vitro tests confirmed that a few of the cytomegalovirus-associated TCR beta chains recognize cytomegalovirus antigens. The study gave a list of 150 to 200 TCR beta chains associated with cytomegalovirus. In a later genetic analysis, fewer N-insertions in productive TCRs were reported among donors in an Asian-associated ancestry cluster than the approximately 670-donor mean. When HLA alleles, especially DR and DQ, strongly co-occurred, attributing TCR associations to individual alleles was difficult. A later genetic analysis associated a missense DCLRE1C variant with V-gene and J-gene trimming of TCR beta chains, and an independent cohort replicated the association. A later analysis found that most CMV-associated TCR beta chains appeared HLA-restricted, with HLA associations seemingly driven largely by CMV exposure. The earlier analysis of about 600 of the donors excluded 15 to 20 rarely observed V segments, including chromosome 9 orphons, because counts were too low. Roughly uniform sequencing depth across donors was assumed in presence/absence analyses, although this assumption may not hold. In a later analysis, HLA-associated TCR beta chains were found to be more clonally expanded and to have lower generation probabilities than equally common non-associated chains. HLA typing was unavailable for some donors at each locus, so association tests used only the typed subset. CMV serostatus was the only immune exposure information available for the cohort. A further reported finding was that TCR beta sequences accurately predicted the HLA-A and HLA-B alleles for most subjects in the first cohort. The 87-base-pair reads could not distinguish some IMGT-functional V segments, including TRBV6-2 and TRBV6-3, so those segments were excluded. The authors suggested that the approach could potentially be extended to other disease states and immunological phenotypes. According to a later analysis, TCR association rates differed among HLA loci, with DRB1 alleles showing the most associated TCRs and HLA-C alleles showing the fewest. Across donors, most TCR sequences were observed very rarely, whereas some public TCRs were present in many individuals. In a later analysis, several top co-occurrence clusters were reported to appear linked to parvovirus B19, influenza, CMV and Epstein-Barr virus. Only TCR beta chains were sequenced in this cohort, and the absence of alpha or paired-chain data limited detectable features. The sequencing pipeline was judged likely to have produced a cluster of highly shared sequence variants as a technical artifact.

The source is a man between 50 and 59 years old in good health and CMV-seropositive. This chain joins TRBV5-6 to TRBJ1-5, with a weak D call of TRBD1 (6 bases match). Sequenced: PBMCs. The DNA sequence follows: TGTGCCAGCAGCTTGATGGGGACACTCAATCAGCCCCAGCATTTT. It codes for CASSLMGTLNQPQHF. Reference TRBV5-6 and TRBJ1-5 proteins supply the regions before and after the CDR3; the full variable domain is: DAGVTQSPTHLIKTRGQQVTLRCSPKSGHDTVSWYQQALGQGPQFIFQYYEEEERQRGNFPDRFSGHQFPNYSSELNVNALLLGDSALYLCASSLMGTLNQPQHFGDGTRLSIL.